What follows is one T cell receptor (beta chain) and its context. This sample is part of a study of blood T cell repertoires in COVID-19. Trimming stripped 8 bases from V and 4 bases from J, with 15 bases between. CDR1 is MDHEN, CDR2 SYDVKM, per germline. The CDR3 extends over 15 amino acids. Clones were sequenced by immunoSEQ multiplex PCR, and TCRdb holds only the in-frame ones, with some missing. The table has about 160,000 clones, 78% seen once. This receptor was taken from a woman older than 75 with acute or convalescent COVID-19. The chain is built from TRBV28 and TRBJ1-6; D might be TRBD1 (5 bases). Material: peripheral blood. Written as DNA, the CDR3 is TGTGCCAGCCGGAGCGGGGGGATATATAATTCACCCCTCCACTTT. Translated, it gives CASRSGGIYNSPLHF.